This TCR beta chain was sequenced during a study of blood T cell repertoires in COVID-19. Data came from immunoSEQ multiplex PCR; TCRdb stores just in-frame clones and leaves some out. The data hold approximately 440,000 clones, with roughly nine tenths observed a single time. The CDR3 is made up of 15 amino acids. The V end was cut by 6 bases, the J end by 4 bases, with 18 bases between. Germline CDR1 and CDR2: MNHEY and SVGAGI. Clinical history reported by participants formed the basis on which cohorts were assigned. The receptor comes from a woman aged 18 to 35 who had recovered from COVID-19. Sequencing was done on a sample of PBMCs or T cells enriched from blood (not recorded which). This chain uses TRBV6-5 with TRBJ1-2, with a weak D call TRBD1 (6 bases). The CDR3 loop reads CASSPRDQGPYGYTF. DNA of the CDR3: TGTGCCAGCAGCCCCCGTGATCAGGGGCCCTATGGCTACACCTTC.